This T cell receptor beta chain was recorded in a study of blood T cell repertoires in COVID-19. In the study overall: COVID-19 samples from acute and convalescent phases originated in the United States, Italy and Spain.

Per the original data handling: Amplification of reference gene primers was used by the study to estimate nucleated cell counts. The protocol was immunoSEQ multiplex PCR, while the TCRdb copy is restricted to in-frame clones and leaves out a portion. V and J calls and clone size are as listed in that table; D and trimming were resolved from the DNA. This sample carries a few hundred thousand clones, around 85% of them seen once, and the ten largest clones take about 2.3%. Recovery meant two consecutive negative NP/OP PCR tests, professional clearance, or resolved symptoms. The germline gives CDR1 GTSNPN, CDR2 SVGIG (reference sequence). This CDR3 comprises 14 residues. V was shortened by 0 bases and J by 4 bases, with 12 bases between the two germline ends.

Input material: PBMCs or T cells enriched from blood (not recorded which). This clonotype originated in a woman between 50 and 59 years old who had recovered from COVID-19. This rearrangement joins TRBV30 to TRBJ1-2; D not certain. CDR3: CAWSVLGRGYGYTF. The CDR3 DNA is TGTGCCTGGAGTGTACTGGGTCGGGGCTATGGCTACACCTTC.